This is a list of T cell receptor beta chains from one sample in a study of T cell changes during pregnancy in multiple sclerosis. The assay was immunoSEQ multiplex PCR, and TCRdb's table has in-frame clones only and misses some. The sample holds about 110,000 clones, around 90% seen once. Here the sequenced sample was peripheral blood, taken after pregnancy. These receptors all come from a female donor with multiple sclerosis, enrolled in a pregnancy study. Both conserved end residues are part of each CDR3. The order of the fields is V gene, D gene, clone size, J gene, CDR3 protein, CDR3 DNA. A D gene is named only where the DNA matches it firmly. Clone sizes are given selectively: once, few, many, or a class where the clone is expanded.

v_call: TRBV2
d_call: TRBD1
clone_size: -
j_call: TRBJ1-1
cdr3_aa: CASSGQGMNTEAFF
cdr3_nt: TGTGCCAGCTCCGGACAGGGGATGAACACTGAAGCTTTCTTT

v_call: TRBV4-2
d_call: TRBD2
clone_size: -
j_call: TRBJ2-2
cdr3_aa: CASSQDNSGGPGELFF
cdr3_nt: TGTGCCAGCAGCCAAGATAATAGCGGGGGGCCCGGGGAGCTGTTTTTT

v_call: TRBV5-1
d_call: -
clone_size: -
j_call: TRBJ2-1
cdr3_aa: CASSLAGRDFDEQFF
cdr3_nt: TGCGCCAGCAGCTTGGCGGGGCGGGACTTCGATGAGCAGTTCTTC

v_call: TRBV2
d_call: -
clone_size: -
j_call: TRBJ1-5
cdr3_aa: CASTGNSNQPQHF
cdr3_nt: TGTGCCAGCACAGGGAATAGCAATCAGCCCCAGCATTTT

v_call: TRBV27
d_call: TRBD1
clone_size: -
j_call: TRBJ2-7
cdr3_aa: CASSPTTGTEFYEQYF
cdr3_nt: TGTGCCAGCAGTCCGACTACCGGGACAGAGTTCTACGAGCAGTACTTC

v_call: TRBV28
d_call: -
clone_size: few
j_call: TRBJ1-1
cdr3_aa: CASSLLVQGDGAFF
cdr3_nt: TGTGCCAGCAGTTTATTGGTACAGGGTGATGGAGCTTTCTTT

v_call: TRBV28
d_call: -
clone_size: -
j_call: TRBJ1-1
cdr3_aa: CASKLPMNTEAFF
cdr3_nt: TGTGCCAGCAAACTCCCCATGAACACTGAAGCTTTCTTT

v_call: TRBV5-1
d_call: -
clone_size: once
j_call: TRBJ1-5
cdr3_aa: CASSLGARGNTNQPQHF
cdr3_nt: TGCGCCAGCAGCCTGGGGGCGCGGGGAAATACCAATCAGCCCCAGCATTTT

v_call: TRBV19
d_call: TRBD1
clone_size: -
j_call: TRBJ1-4
cdr3_aa: CASAEGAGSEKLFF
cdr3_nt: TGTGCCAGCGCCGAGGGGGCTGGGAGTGAAAAACTGTTTTTT

v_call: TRBV20-1
d_call: -
clone_size: -
j_call: TRBJ2-1
cdr3_aa: CSAPYNEQFF
cdr3_nt: TGCAGTGCTCCTTACAATGAGCAGTTCTTC

v_call: TRBV5-6
d_call: -
clone_size: -
j_call: TRBJ2-7
cdr3_aa: CASSLGLLYEQYF
cdr3_nt: TGTGCCAGCAGCTTGGGACTTCTCTACGAGCAGTACTTC

v_call: TRBV2
d_call: -
clone_size: -
j_call: TRBJ2-7
cdr3_aa: CASSPRGAGINEQYF
cdr3_nt: TGTGCCAGCAGTCCCCGGGGGGCGGGGATCAACGAGCAGTACTTC

v_call: TRBV6-1
d_call: TRBD2
clone_size: -
j_call: TRBJ2-7
cdr3_aa: CASSEGRGLAGYEQYF
cdr3_nt: TGTGCCAGCAGTGAAGGGAGGGGACTAGCGGGATACGAGCAGTACTTC

v_call: TRBV9
d_call: TRBD2
clone_size: -
j_call: TRBJ2-7
cdr3_aa: CASSPWIAGGVRDEQYF
cdr3_nt: TGTGCCAGCAGCCCGTGGATAGCGGGAGGTGTACGGGACGAGCAGTACTTC

v_call: TRBV7-7
d_call: TRBD2
clone_size: few
j_call: TRBJ2-1
cdr3_aa: CASSWGLAGEEQFF
cdr3_nt: TGTGCCAGCAGCTGGGGACTAGCGGGAGAGGAGCAGTTCTTC

v_call: TRBV9
d_call: -
clone_size: -
j_call: TRBJ1-1
cdr3_aa: CASSETPGRTEAFF
cdr3_nt: TGTGCCAGCAGCGAGACCCCAGGGCGCACTGAAGCTTTCTTT

v_call: TRBV18
d_call: TRBD2
clone_size: -
j_call: TRBJ2-1
cdr3_aa: CASSNLAGGPSSSYNEQFF
cdr3_nt: TGTGCCAGCTCCAACTTAGCGGGAGGGCCCTCCAGCTCCTACAATGAGCAGTTCTTC

v_call: TRBV9
d_call: TRBD1
clone_size: -
j_call: TRBJ1-5
cdr3_aa: CASSVGTGNQPQHF
cdr3_nt: TGTGCCAGCAGCGTTGGGACAGGCAATCAGCCCCAGCATTTT

v_call: TRBV2
d_call: -
clone_size: -
j_call: TRBJ1-2
cdr3_aa: CASSEEVQGLGDGYTF
cdr3_nt: TGTGCCAGCAGTGAAGAAGTACAGGGCCTGGGGGATGGCTACACCTTC

v_call: TRBV5-1
d_call: TRBD1
clone_size: few
j_call: TRBJ1-1
cdr3_aa: CASSSRDRGPDTEAFF
cdr3_nt: TGCGCCAGCAGCTCCCGGGACAGGGGGCCGGACACTGAAGCTTTCTTT

v_call: TRBV30
d_call: TRBD2
clone_size: -
j_call: TRBJ2-1
cdr3_aa: CAWSAVTSGGANEQFF
cdr3_nt: TGTGCCTGGAGTGCCGTTACTAGCGGGGGGGCCAATGAGCAGTTCTTC

v_call: TRBV6-4
d_call: -
clone_size: -
j_call: TRBJ1-6
cdr3_aa: CASSVAGQPNSPLHF
cdr3_nt: TGTGCCAGCAGTGTTGCCGGACAGCCTAATTCACCCCTCCACTTT

v_call: TRBV7-8
d_call: TRBD1
clone_size: -
j_call: TRBJ1-5
cdr3_aa: CASSSGQDVQPQHF
cdr3_nt: TGTGCCAGCAGCTCCGGACAGGACGTCCAGCCCCAGCATTTT

v_call: TRBV7-9
d_call: TRBD2
clone_size: -
j_call: TRBJ2-7
cdr3_aa: CASSTGGRAMDEQYF
cdr3_nt: TGTGCCAGCAGCACAGGCGGGAGGGCCATGGACGAGCAGTACTTC

v_call: TRBV5-6
d_call: TRBD2
clone_size: -
j_call: TRBJ2-7
cdr3_aa: CASRPGLAGVVLTEQYF
cdr3_nt: TGTGCCAGCAGACCCGGACTAGCGGGAGTGGTCCTTACAGAGCAGTACTTC

v_call: TRBV7-3
d_call: -
clone_size: -
j_call: TRBJ1-1
cdr3_aa: CASSLTGFGSAATEAFF
cdr3_nt: TGTGCCAGCAGCTTAACTGGGTTCGGATCTGCGGCCACTGAAGCTTTCTTT

v_call: TRBV2
d_call: TRBD2
clone_size: -
j_call: TRBJ2-2
cdr3_aa: CASKLRASGSSTGELFF
cdr3_nt: TGTGCCAGCAAGCTTCGTGCTAGCGGGAGTAGCACCGGGGAGCTGTTTTTT

v_call: TRBV18
d_call: -
clone_size: -
j_call: TRBJ1-2
cdr3_aa: CASSIFEGGNIVVYGYTF
cdr3_nt: TGTGCCAGCTCCATTTTCGAAGGAGGGAACATAGTAGTCTATGGCTACACCTTC

v_call: TRBV7-2
d_call: -
clone_size: -
j_call: TRBJ2-5
cdr3_aa: CASSRGNQETQYF
cdr3_nt: TGTGCCAGCAGCCGGGGAAACCAAGAGACCCAGTACTTC

v_call: TRBV5-1
d_call: TRBD2
clone_size: -
j_call: TRBJ2-3
cdr3_aa: CASTQGLAGADTQYF
cdr3_nt: TGCGCCAGCACCCAGGGACTAGCGGGAGCAGATACGCAGTATTTT

v_call: TRBV13
d_call: TRBD2
clone_size: -
j_call: TRBJ2-1
cdr3_aa: CASSPPPGGGANEQFF
cdr3_nt: TGTGCCAGCAGCCCTCCCCCGGGAGGGGGGGCCAATGAGCAGTTCTTC

v_call: TRBV5-1
d_call: TRBD1
clone_size: -
j_call: TRBJ2-2
cdr3_aa: CASSPSTGSGELFF
cdr3_nt: TGCGCCAGCAGCCCATCGACAGGGTCCGGGGAGCTGTTTTTT

v_call: TRBV28
d_call: TRBD2
clone_size: -
j_call: TRBJ2-1
cdr3_aa: CASSSSGTSVYNEQFF
cdr3_nt: TGTGCCAGCAGCTCGTCCGGGACTAGCGTTTACAATGAGCAGTTCTTC

v_call: TRBV7-6
d_call: -
clone_size: -
j_call: TRBJ1-5
cdr3_aa: CASSSDTLSNQPQHF
cdr3_nt: TGTGCCAGCAGTTCGGACACTTTGAGCAATCAGCCCCAGCATTTT

v_call: TRBV2
d_call: TRBD1
clone_size: -
j_call: TRBJ1-5
cdr3_aa: CASSEERNRGSQPQHF
cdr3_nt: TGTGCCAGCAGTGAAGAACGGAACAGGGGTTCTCAGCCCCAGCATTTT

v_call: TRBV28
d_call: TRBD1
clone_size: -
j_call: TRBJ2-3
cdr3_aa: CASRSLGTGVTDTQYF
cdr3_nt: TGTGCCAGCAGGAGTCTAGGGACAGGGGTAACTGATACGCAGTATTTT

v_call: TRBV28
d_call: TRBD2
clone_size: -
j_call: TRBJ2-1
cdr3_aa: CASSLGLAGYNEQFF
cdr3_nt: TGTGCCAGCAGTCTAGGACTAGCGGGGTACAATGAGCAGTTCTTC

v_call: TRBV19
d_call: -
clone_size: -
j_call: TRBJ2-3
cdr3_aa: CASSTRQPYTQYF
cdr3_nt: TGTGCCAGTAGTACAAGACAGCCTTATACGCAGTATTTT

v_call: TRBV5-4
d_call: TRBD1
clone_size: -
j_call: TRBJ2-7
cdr3_aa: CASSLRPGGLSYEQYF
cdr3_nt: TGTGCCAGCAGCTTGAGGCCAGGGGGTCTCTCCTACGAGCAGTACTTC

v_call: TRBV5-6
d_call: -
clone_size: -
j_call: TRBJ1-3
cdr3_aa: CASSPTGGTGNTIYF
cdr3_nt: TGTGCCAGCAGCCCCACCGGGGGAACTGGAAACACCATATATTTT

v_call: TRBV29-1
d_call: TRBD1
clone_size: -
j_call: TRBJ1-2
cdr3_aa: CSTFPPGTGNYGYTF
cdr3_nt: TGCAGCACTTTTCCTCCCGGGACAGGGAACTATGGCTACACCTTC